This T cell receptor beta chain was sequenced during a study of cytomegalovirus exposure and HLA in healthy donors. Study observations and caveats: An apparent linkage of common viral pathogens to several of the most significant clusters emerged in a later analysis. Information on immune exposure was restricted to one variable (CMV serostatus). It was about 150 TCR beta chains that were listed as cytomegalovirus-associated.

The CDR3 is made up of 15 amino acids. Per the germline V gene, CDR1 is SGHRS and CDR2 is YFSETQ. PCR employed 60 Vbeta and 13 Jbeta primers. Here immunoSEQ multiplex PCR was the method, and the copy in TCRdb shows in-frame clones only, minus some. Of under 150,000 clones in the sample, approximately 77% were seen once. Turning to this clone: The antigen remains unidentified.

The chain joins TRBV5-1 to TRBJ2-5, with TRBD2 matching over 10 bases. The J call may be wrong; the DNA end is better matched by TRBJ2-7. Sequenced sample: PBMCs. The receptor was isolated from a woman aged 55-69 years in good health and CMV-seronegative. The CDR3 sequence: CASSLEAGGIYEQYF. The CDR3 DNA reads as TGCGCCAGCAGCTTGGAAGCGGGAGGGATTTACGAGCAGTACTTC.